Listed below are T cell receptor beta chains from one sample, sequenced in a study of cytomegalovirus exposure and HLA in healthy donors. The repertoire was sequenced with immunoSEQ multiplex PCR; TCRdb's copy has only in-frame clones and lacks some. This table holds 90,000 to 120,000 clones, over 9.5% found once. The sample comprised PBMCs. Receptors were obtained from a man in his forties or fifties in good health and CMV-seropositive. The CDR3 runs from the conserved cysteine through the conserved F or W. D genes are given only for firm matches. Rows give clone size only sometimes, using once, few, many, or a class for an expanded clone.

J | V | D | size | CDR3 | DNA
TRBJ2-7 | TRBV9 | TRBD1 | few | CASSRSGTGDGEQYF | TGTGCCAGCAGCCGCAGTGGGACAGGGGACGGCGAGCAGTACTTC
TRBJ2-7 | TRBV19 | . | few | CASSIESRIREQYF | TGTGCCAGTAGTATAGAATCTAGGATCCGCGAGCAGTACTTC
TRBJ1-2 | TRBV2 | . | few | CASKGRARNGYTF | TGTGCCAGCAAAGGGAGGGCGAGGAATGGCTACACCTTC
TRBJ2-7 | TRBV5-4 | TRBD2 | once | CASRRGGGRGEQYF | TGTGCCAGCAGGCGGGGGGGTGGAAGGGGAGAGCAGTACTTC
TRBJ2-3 | TRBV5-1 | . | . | CASSLEGHGLPTDTQYF | TGCGCCAGCAGCTTGGAAGGACACGGCTTACCCACAGATACGCAGTATTTT
TRBJ2-3 | TRBV6-4 | TRBD2 | . | CASSESAGGPDKQYF | TGTGCCAGCAGTGAATCAGCGGGAGGGCCAGATAAGCAGTATTTT
TRBJ2-3 | TRBV6-6 | TRBD1 | few | CASSPAGQVQYF | TGTGCCAGCAGCCCCGCGGGACAGGTGCAGTATTTT
TRBJ1-4 | TRBV27 | TRBD1 | few | CASSPGQVGEKLFF | TGTGCCAGCAGTCCGGGACAGGTCGGTGAAAAACTGTTTTTT
TRBJ2-5 | TRBV11-3 | . | few | CASSTQGGKETQYF | TGTGCCAGCAGCACTCAGGGGGGAAAAGAGACCCAGTACTTC
TRBJ2-7 | TRBV12-5 | TRBD2 | few | CASGPGGVQSYEQYF | TGTGCTAGTGGTCCGGGGGGTGTTCAATCCTACGAGCAGTACTTC
TRBJ2-7 | TRBV4-1 | . | few | CASSQVLVAEQYF | TGCGCCAGCAGCCAAGTGTTGGTGGCCGAGCAGTACTTC
TRBJ1-5 | TRBV7-9 | . | . | CASSLGGLRDQPQHF | TGTGCCAGCAGCTTGGGGGGGCTCCGCGATCAGCCCCAGCATTTT
TRBJ2-1 | TRBV4-3 | TRBD2 | . | CASSQGTSGRGDEQFF | TGCGCCAGCAGCCAAGGGACTAGCGGGAGGGGCGATGAGCAGTTCTTC
TRBJ2-5 | TRBV28 | . | few | CASSPGDQETQYF | TGTGCCAGCTCACCAGGGGACCAAGAGACCCAGTACTTC
TRBJ1-2 | TRBV5-1 | . | . | CASSLYDYGYTF | TGCGCCAGCAGCTTGTATGACTATGGCTACACCTTC
TRBJ2-3 | TRBV7-3 | TRBD2 | . | CASSSSGRDQYF | TGTGCCAGCAGCTCAAGCGGGAGGGACCAGTATTTT
TRBJ2-3 | TRBV4-1 | . | . | CASSQDGPGAKDTQYF | TGCGCCAGCAGCCAAGATGGGCCGGGAGCAAAAGATACGCAGTATTTT
TRBJ2-5 | TRBV11-2 | . | . | CASSPPGGRETQYF | TGTGCCAGCAGCCCCCCCGGGGGTAGGGAGACCCAGTACTTC
TRBJ2-1 | TRBV19 | TRBD2 | few | CASSIASGSYNEQFF | TGTGCCAGTAGTATAGCGAGCGGGAGTTATAATGAGCAGTTCTTC
TRBJ2-1 | TRBV30 | . | . | CAWRRARNEQFF | TGTGCCTGGAGGCGAGCTAGGAATGAGCAGTTCTTC
TRBJ2-2 | TRBV27 | TRBD2 | few | CASSLSASGAHTGELFF | TGTGCCAGCAGTTTATCGGCTAGCGGAGCTCACACCGGGGAGCTGTTTTTT
TRBJ1-1 | TRBV21-1 | . | few | CASSKRAQGTEAFF | TGTGCCAGCAGCAAACGGGCTCAGGGCACTGAAGCTTTCTTT
TRBJ2-1 | TRBV7-2 | TRBD2 | few | CASSLGTRSNEQFF | TGTGCCAGCAGCTTAGGGACTAGGTCCAATGAGCAGTTCTTC
TRBJ2-1 | TRBV2 | . | . | CASSDATRSLGNEQFF | TGTGCCAGCAGTGATGCGACTAGGTCTCTTGGCAATGAGCAGTTCTTC
TRBJ2-1 | TRBV13 | . | . | CASSLRSEQFF | TGTGCCAGCAGCTTACGGTCTGAGCAGTTCTTC
TRBJ2-3 | TRBV6-1 | TRBD2 | many | CASSDRTSGLNTQYF | TGTGCCAGCAGTGATAGGACTAGCGGGCTCAATACGCAGTATTTT
TRBJ2-7 | TRBV7-2 | TRBD2 | . | CASSRSASGDYEQYF | TGTGCCAGCAGCCGCTCGGCTAGCGGGGACTACGAGCAGTACTTC
TRBJ1-2 | TRBV11-3 | . | few | CASSLEGADGYTF | TGTGCCAGCAGCTTAGAGGGGGCAGACGGCTACACCTTC
TRBJ2-2 | TRBV7-3 | . | few | CASSTTPGTRVPGELFF | TGTGCCAGCAGTACGACACCGGGAACTAGAGTTCCCGGGGAGCTGTTTTTT
TRBJ2-6 | TRBV6-5 | TRBD1 | few | CASSPGGSGANVLTF | TGTGCCAGCAGTCCAGGGGGTTCTGGGGCCAACGTCCTGACTTTC
TRBJ1-6 | TRBV10-3 | . | once | CAIAPGDSPLHF | TGTGCCATCGCCCCGGGAGACTCACCCCTCCACTTT
TRBJ2-7 | TRBV27 | TRBD2 | few | CASSLWGGYEQYF | TGTGCCAGCAGTTTGTGGGGGGGTTACGAGCAGTACTTC
TRBJ2-7 | TRBV5-8 | . | . | CASRFRQTSYEQYF | TGTGCCAGCAGATTTAGACAGACCTCCTACGAGCAGTACTTC
TRBJ2-1 | TRBV11-3 | TRBD2 | . | CASSLGTSSWEQFF | TGTGCCAGCAGCCTTGGGACTAGCTCGTGGGAGCAGTTCTTC
TRBJ2-4 | TRBV19 | . | few | CASTRLQGKSDRKNIQYF | TGTGCCAGTACGCGGCTGCAGGGGAAAAGTGATCGCAAAAACATTCAGTACTTC
TRBJ2-7 | TRBV28 | . | . | CASSFVDQRYEQYF | TGTGCCAGCAGTTTCGTCGATCAGCGCTACGAGCAGTACTTC
TRBJ2-7 | TRBV7-2 | TRBD2 | few | CASSLGLAEISYEQYF | TGTGCCAGCAGCCTGGGACTAGCGGAGATCTCCTACGAGCAGTACTTC
TRBJ2-1 | TRBV6-5 | TRBD2 | few | CASSPQRGSYNEQFF | TGTGCCAGCAGTCCACAGCGGGGCTCCTACAATGAGCAGTTCTTC
TRBJ1-1 | TRBV28 | TRBD1 | few | CASSSTGYAKNTEAFF | TGTGCCAGCAGTTCGACAGGGTACGCGAAGAACACTGAAGCTTTCTTT
TRBJ2-5 | TRBV27 | . | few | CASSLRLGGETQYF | TGTGCCAGCAGTTTGCGCCTCGGCGGGGAGACCCAGTACTTC
TRBJ2-5 | TRBV25-1 | . | . | CASSEEGSCQYF | TGTGCCAGCAGTGAAGAGGGTTCCTGTCAGTACTTC
TRBJ1-1 | TRBV7-8 | . | few | CASSLFGSEAFF | TGTGCCAGCAGCCTGTTTGGCTCTGAAGCTTTCTTT
TRBJ2-5 | TRBV10-3 | . | few | CAISESRDSPSETQYF | TGTGCCATCAGTGAGTCGCGGGACTCACCTTCCGAGACCCAGTACTTC
TRBJ1-5 | TRBV5-5 | TRBD1 | few | CASSSTGYQPQHF | TGTGCCAGCAGTTCGACAGGGTATCAGCCCCAGCATTTT
TRBJ1-5 | TRBV28 | . | few | CASSYPGHTGQPQHF | TGTGCCAGCAGTTACCCGGGACACACTGGGCAGCCCCAGCATTTT
TRBJ2-7 | TRBV27 | . | few | CASSLVEGLSYEQYF | TGTGCCAGCAGTTTGGTTGAGGGATTATCCTACGAGCAGTACTTC
TRBJ2-1 | TRBV27 | . | few | CASSFISNNEQFF | TGTGCCAGCAGTTTTATTTCTAACAATGAGCAGTTCTTC
TRBJ2-5 | TRBV29-1 | TRBD1 | few | CSVEDRDRSRETQYF | TGCAGCGTTGAAGATCGGGACAGGTCGCGGGAGACCCAGTACTTC
TRBJ2-5 | TRBV27 | TRBD1 | few | CASSGQGKETQYF | TGTGCCAGCAGCGGACAGGGCAAAGAGACCCAGTACTTC
TRBJ2-3 | TRBV6-4 | TRBD2 | . | CASRSLAGAGTDTQYF | TGTGCCAGCAGATCCCTAGCGGGAGCTGGCACAGATACGCAGTATTTT
TRBJ1-3 | TRBV12-1 | . | few | CASSCGTKIVKGSGNTIYF | TGTGCCAGCAGCTGCGGGACCAAGATAGTAAAGGGCTCTGGAAACACCATATATTTT
TRBJ2-3 | TRBV2 | TRBD2 | . | CASIRLAHTDTQYF | TGTGCCAGCATCAGACTAGCCCACACAGATACGCAGTATTTT
TRBJ1-3 | TRBV10-3 | . | few | CLYRGLFSGNTIYF | TGTTTGTACAGAGGGTTGTTTTCTGGAAACACCATATATTTT
TRBJ1-4 | TRBV21-1 | . | . | CASSKRGAENEKLFF | TGTGCCAGCAGCAAACGGGGGGCAGAAAATGAAAAACTGTTTTTT
TRBJ1-3 | TRBV19 | . | many | CASKSLSGNTIYF | TGTGCCAGTAAAAGCCTCTCTGGAAACACCATATATTTT
TRBJ1-1 | TRBV7-3 | . | few | CASSLRKLVQGSTEAFF | TGTGCCAGCAGCTTAAGGAAACTGGTACAGGGATCCACTGAAGCTTTCTTT
TRBJ2-7 | TRBV6-1 | TRBD2 | . | CASSESTSGIGQYF | TGTGCCAGCAGTGAATCGACTAGCGGGATCGGGCAGTACTTC
TRBJ1-5 | TRBV28 | . | . | CASDEWAGNSNQPQHF | TGTGCCAGCGATGAATGGGCGGGAAATAGCAATCAGCCCCAGCATTTT
TRBJ2-1 | TRBV15 | TRBD2 | . | CATSRDRGSGRGNEQFF | TGTGCCACCAGCAGAGATCGGGGGAGCGGGAGGGGAAATGAGCAGTTCTTC